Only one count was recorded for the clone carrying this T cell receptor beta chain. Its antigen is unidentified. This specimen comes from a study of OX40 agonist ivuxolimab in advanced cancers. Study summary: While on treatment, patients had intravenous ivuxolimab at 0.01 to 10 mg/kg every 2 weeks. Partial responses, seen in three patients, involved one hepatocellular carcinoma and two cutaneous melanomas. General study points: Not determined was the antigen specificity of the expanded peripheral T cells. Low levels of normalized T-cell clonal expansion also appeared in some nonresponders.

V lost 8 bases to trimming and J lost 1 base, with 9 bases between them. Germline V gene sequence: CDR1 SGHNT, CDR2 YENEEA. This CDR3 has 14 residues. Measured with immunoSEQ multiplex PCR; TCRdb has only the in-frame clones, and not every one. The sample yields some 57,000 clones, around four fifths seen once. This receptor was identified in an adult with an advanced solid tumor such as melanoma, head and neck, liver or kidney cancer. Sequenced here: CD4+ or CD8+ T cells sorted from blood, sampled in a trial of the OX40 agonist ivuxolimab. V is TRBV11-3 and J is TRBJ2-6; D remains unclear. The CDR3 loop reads CASSSRSGANVLTF. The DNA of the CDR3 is TGTGCCAGCTCCTCGAGGTCTGGGGCCAACGTCCTGACTTTC.